Sequencing of this T cell receptor beta chain was carried out in a study of shared clonotypes between healthy human individuals. The study's findings and limits: Richness estimates generally favored naive over memory subsets.

Produced via immunoSEQ multiplex PCR; TCRdb's table is partial and in-frame only. The table lists about 680,000 clones, about three quarters of them singletons. As concerns this clone: Its cognate antigen is unknown. Relative to the germline gene, one junction end is altered; a read error may explain this.

This receptor was taken from a woman aged 25 to 39 in good health. Sequenced: memory CD4+ T cells sorted from blood. Specified subset: CD45RA-negative fraction.

The DNA of the CDR3 is TGTGCCAGCAGCCCCCGGGGAGGTGGACAGGGGGTCTTC. Translating it yields CASSPRGGGQGVF. The rearrangement joins TRBV11-2 to TRBJ2-1; TRBD1 matches 10 bases. The CDR3 contains 13 residues. CDR1 and CDR2 from the germline V gene are SGHAT and FQNNGV.